This TCR beta chain was retrieved from a study of memory CD4+ T cells and cytomegalovirus serostatus. On the study more broadly: Of the healthy Belgian adults, several were CMV seropositive and fewer than 30 seronegative. Study-wide points: About two fifths of the roughly 160 known CMV-associated TCRbeta sequences appeared in CD4+ memory.

Source study methods: After removing out-of-frame reads, 2.3 million or so distinct TCRbeta sequences remained. The assay was immunoSEQ multiplex PCR, and TCRdb's table has in-frame clones only and misses some. V, J and clone size reflect that table, while D and trimming were determined from the DNA. Of 50,000 to 70,000 clones in the sample, roughly 77% were seen once. Single viable CD3+CD4+CD8-CD45RO+ cells were sorted as the memory CD4+ T cells. On this clone itself: What it recognizes is unknown.

J lost 2 bases, V lost 6 bases, and 5 bases had no gene match. Germline loops: CDR1 MDHEN, CDR2 SYDVKM. The CDR3 length is 15 residues. J is TRBJ2-5 and V is TRBV28, with 11 bases fitting TRBD2. Specimen: memory CD4+ T cells from blood. The sequence was obtained from an adult in good health and CMV-seropositive. The CDR3 spells CASRGLAALQETQYF. CDR3 DNA sequence: TGTGCCAGCAGGGGACTAGCGGCTCTTCAAGAGACCCAGTACTTC.